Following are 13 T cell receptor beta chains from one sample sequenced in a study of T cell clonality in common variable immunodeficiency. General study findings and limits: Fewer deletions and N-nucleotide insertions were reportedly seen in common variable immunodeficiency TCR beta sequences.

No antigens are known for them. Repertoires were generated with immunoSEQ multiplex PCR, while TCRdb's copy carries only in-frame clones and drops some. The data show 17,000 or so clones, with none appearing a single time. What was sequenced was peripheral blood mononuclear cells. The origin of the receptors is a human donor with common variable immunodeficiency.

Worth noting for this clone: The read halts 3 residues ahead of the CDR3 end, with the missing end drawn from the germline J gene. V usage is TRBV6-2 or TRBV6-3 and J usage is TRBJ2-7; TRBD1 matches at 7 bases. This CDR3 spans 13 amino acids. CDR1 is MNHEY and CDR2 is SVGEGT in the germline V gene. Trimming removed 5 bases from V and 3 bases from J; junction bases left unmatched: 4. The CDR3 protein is CASSKGQNYEQYF. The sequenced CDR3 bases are TGTGCCAGCAGTAAGGGACAGAACTACGAG.

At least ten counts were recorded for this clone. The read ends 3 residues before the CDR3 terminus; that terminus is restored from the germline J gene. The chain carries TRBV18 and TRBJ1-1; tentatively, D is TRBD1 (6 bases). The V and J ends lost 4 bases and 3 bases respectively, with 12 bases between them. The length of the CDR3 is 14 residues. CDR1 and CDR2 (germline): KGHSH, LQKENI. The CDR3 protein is CASSLTGSDTEAFF. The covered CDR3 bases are TGTGCCAGCTCACTGACAGGTAGCGACACTGAA.

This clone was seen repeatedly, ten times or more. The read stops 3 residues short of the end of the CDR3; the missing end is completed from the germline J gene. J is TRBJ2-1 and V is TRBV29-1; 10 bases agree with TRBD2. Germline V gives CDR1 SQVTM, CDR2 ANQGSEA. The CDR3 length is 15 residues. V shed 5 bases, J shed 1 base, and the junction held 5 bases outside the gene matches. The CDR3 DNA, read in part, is TGCAGCGTTACCGGGACTAGCGTTTCCTACAATGAG. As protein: CSVTGTSVSYNE. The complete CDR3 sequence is CSVTGTSVSYNEQFF.

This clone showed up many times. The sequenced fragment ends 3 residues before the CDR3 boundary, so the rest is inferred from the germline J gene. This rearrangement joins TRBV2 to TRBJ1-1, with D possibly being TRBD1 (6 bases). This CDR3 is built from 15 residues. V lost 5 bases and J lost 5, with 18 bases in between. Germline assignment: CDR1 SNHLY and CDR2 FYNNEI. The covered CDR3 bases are TGTGCCAGCAGTCCAAGAGGGGGGGTAGGGACTGAA. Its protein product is CASSPRGGVGTE. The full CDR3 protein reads CASSPRGGVGTEAFF.

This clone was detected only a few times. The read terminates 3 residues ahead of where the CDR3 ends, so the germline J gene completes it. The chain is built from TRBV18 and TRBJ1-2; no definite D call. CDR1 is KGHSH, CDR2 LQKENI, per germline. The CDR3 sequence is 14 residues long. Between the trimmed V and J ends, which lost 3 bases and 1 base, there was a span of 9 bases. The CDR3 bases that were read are TGTGCCAGCTCACCTTTTTCCAGTAACTATGGC. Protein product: CASSPFSSNYG. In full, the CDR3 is CASSPFSSNYGYTF.

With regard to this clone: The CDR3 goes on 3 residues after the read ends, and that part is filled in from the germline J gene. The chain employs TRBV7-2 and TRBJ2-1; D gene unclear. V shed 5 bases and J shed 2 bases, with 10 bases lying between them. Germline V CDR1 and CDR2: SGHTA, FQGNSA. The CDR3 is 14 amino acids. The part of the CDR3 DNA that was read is TGTGCCAGCAGCCTCCGCCTACCCTACAATGAG. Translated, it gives CASSLRLPYNE. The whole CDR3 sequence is CASSLRLPYNEQFF.

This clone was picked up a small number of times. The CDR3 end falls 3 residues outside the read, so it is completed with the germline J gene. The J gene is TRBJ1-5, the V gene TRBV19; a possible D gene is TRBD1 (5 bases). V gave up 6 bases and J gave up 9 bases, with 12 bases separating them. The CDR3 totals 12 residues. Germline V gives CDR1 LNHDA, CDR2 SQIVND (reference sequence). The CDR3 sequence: CASSGGVGPQHF. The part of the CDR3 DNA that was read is TGTGCCAGTAGCGGGGGGGTTGGGCCC. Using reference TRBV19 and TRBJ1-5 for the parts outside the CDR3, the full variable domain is DGGITQSPKYLFRKEGQNVTLSCEQNLNHDAMYWYRQDPGQGLRLIYYSQIVNDFQKGDIAEGYSVSREKKESFPLTVTSAQKNPTAFYLCASSGGVGPQHFGDGTRLSIL.

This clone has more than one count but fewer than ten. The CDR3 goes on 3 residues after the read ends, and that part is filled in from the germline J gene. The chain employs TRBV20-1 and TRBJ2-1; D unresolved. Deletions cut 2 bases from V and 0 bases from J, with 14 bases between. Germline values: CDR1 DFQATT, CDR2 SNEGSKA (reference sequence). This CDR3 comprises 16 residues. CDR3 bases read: TGCAGTGCTAGACTCTACGACTCGAGCTCCTACAATGAG. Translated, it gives CSARLYDSSSYNE. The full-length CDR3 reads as CSARLYDSSSYNEQFF.

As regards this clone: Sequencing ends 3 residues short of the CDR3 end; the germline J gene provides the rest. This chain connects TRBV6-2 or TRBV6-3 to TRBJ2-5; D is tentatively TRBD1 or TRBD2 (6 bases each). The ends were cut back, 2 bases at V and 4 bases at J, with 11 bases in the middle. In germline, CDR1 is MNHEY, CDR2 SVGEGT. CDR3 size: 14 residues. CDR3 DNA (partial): TGTGCCAGCAGTTACGGAGGGGGTCCAGAGACC. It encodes CASSYGGGPET. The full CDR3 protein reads CASSYGGGPETQYF.

The CDR3 protein is CASSMGLAGGTDTQYF. CDR3 DNA (partial): TGTGCCAGTAGTATGGGGCTAGCGGGCGGCACAGATACG. The chain uses TRBV19 and TRBJ2-3; TRBD2 agrees at 8 bases. The CDR3 end falls 3 residues outside the read, so it is completed with the germline J gene. The J segment lost 1 base and the V segment lost 3 bases, leaving 6 bases of the junction unmatched. Germline CDR1 LNHDA, CDR2 SQIVND (reference sequence). The CDR3 loop spans 16 amino acids.

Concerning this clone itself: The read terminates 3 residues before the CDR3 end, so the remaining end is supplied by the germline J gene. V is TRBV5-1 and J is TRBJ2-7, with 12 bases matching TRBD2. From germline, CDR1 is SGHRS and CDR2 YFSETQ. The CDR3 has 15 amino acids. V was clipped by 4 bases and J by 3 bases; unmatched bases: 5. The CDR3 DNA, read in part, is TGCGCCAGCAGCCTTGGACTAGCGGGGAACTACGAG. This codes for CASSLGLAGNYE. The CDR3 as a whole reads CASSLGLAGNYEQYF.

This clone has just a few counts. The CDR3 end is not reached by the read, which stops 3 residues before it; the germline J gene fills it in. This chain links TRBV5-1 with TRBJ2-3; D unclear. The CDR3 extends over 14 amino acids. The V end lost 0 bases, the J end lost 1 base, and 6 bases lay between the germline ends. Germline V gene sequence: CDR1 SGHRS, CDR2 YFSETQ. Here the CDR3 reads CASSLEKGTDTQYF. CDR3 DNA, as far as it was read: TGCGCCAGCAGCTTGGAAAAGGGCACAGATACG.

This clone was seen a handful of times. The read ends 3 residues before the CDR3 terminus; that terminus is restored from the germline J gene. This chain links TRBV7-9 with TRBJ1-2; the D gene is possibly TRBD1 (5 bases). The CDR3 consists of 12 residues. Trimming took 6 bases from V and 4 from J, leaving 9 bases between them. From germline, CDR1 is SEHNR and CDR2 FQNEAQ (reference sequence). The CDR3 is CASSSQGYGYTF. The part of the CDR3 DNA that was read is TGTGCCAGCAGTTCCCAGGGCTATGGC.